The TCR beta chain described here comes from a study of Graves' ophthalmopathy and Graves' hyperthyroidism. Excluded: other autoimmune disease, uncontrolled infection, pregnancy or lactation. This clonotype was found a few times. CDR3 regions of TCR beta were amplified from RNA transcripts. RT-PCR was first run with HTBI primers, then multiplex PCR in a second round. TCRdb reprocessed the multiplex PCR reads via MiXCR and lists one record per CDR3 protein. The sample contains hundreds of thousands of distinct CDR3 sequences, about 46% of which appear only once. The V gene's germline CDR1 is SGHVS and CDR2 FNYEAQ. This CDR3 contains 14 residues. V gave up 2 bases and J gave up 0 bases, with 8 bases separating them.

V usage is TRBV7-6 and J usage is TRBJ2-7; D unresolved. The sequence derives from an adult man with Graves' ophthalmopathy. The sequenced sample consisted of peripheral blood. CDR3 nucleotides: TGTGCCAGCAGCTTAATGGGGAACTCCTACGAGCAGTACTTC. Residues: CASSLMGNSYEQYF.